These 15 T cell receptor beta chains were all obtained from the same sample, sequenced in a study of tumor and adjacent non-tumor tissue in lung cancer. Three rounds of nested PCR, following a modified ARM-PCR protocol, produced the TCRbeta library. TCRdb processed the multiplex PCR reads anew with MiXCR; each CDR3 protein has one entry. The sample shows about 200,000 distinct CDR3 sequences, over 55% of them seen only once. This sample's RNA came from whole unsorted tissue. Sequenced input: lung tumor tissue. The source of these receptors is a man between 60 and 75 years old with non-small cell lung cancer.

As to this clonotype: One junction end does not reproduce the germline sequence, and a read error may be involved. The rearrangement uses TRBV11-2 and TRBJ1-3; D call uncertain. The CDR3 totals 16 residues. Germline lookup yields CDR1 SGHAT and CDR2 FQNNGV. CDR3: CASTLEGYLSGNTTYF. The CDR3, as DNA: TGTGCCAGCACCTTAGAGGGATACCTTTCTGGAAACACCACATATTTT.

The chain has TRBV6-5 and TRBJ2-7; D is possibly TRBD2 (5 bases). Trimming removed 2 bases from V and 5 bases from J, with 13 bases in between. Germline loops: CDR1 MNHEY, CDR2 SVGAGI. The CDR3 loop spans 14 amino acids. The CDR3 protein is CASSYLSSTNEQYF. The CDR3 DNA reads as TGTGCCAGCAGTTACCTCTCTAGCACCAACGAGCAGTACTTC.

For this clonotype: A much bigger clone sits one base away, suggesting this may be a read error. The rearrangement uses TRBV6-1 and TRBJ2-5, with 7 bases aligning to TRBD1. This CDR3 has 14 amino acids. Germline CDR1 is MNHNS and CDR2 is SASEGT. The CDR3, as DNA: TGTGCCAGCAAGACAGGGTCTCACCAAGAGACCCAGAACTTC. Amino acid sequence: CASKTGSHQETQNF.

The J gene is TRBJ2-1, the V gene TRBV5-5; 8 positions agree with TRBD1. Looked up from germline, CDR1 is SGHKS and CDR2 is YYEKEE (reference sequence). J was trimmed by 6 bases and V by 4 bases; bases with no gene match: 9. The length of the CDR3 is 15 residues. CDR3: CASSLLQGVTNEQFF. The CDR3, as DNA: TGTGCCAGCAGCCTACTACAGGGGGTGACCAATGAGCAGTTCTTC.

This chain links TRBV6-2 or TRBV6-3 with TRBJ2-3, with 11 bases that match TRBD2. Germline V gene sequence: CDR1 MNHEY, CDR2 SVGEGT. V was pared by 4 bases and J by 4 bases, with 4 bases of the junction left unmatched. The length of the CDR3 is 15 residues. The CDR3 spells CASSFSGREADTQYF. CDR3 DNA: TGTGCCAGCAGTTTTAGCGGGAGGGAGGCAGATACGCAGTATTTT.

This clonotype has a handful of counts. The chain combines TRBV6-1 with TRBJ2-5; D unresolved. In germline, CDR1 is MNHNS, CDR2 SASEGT. V lost 10 bases to trimming and J lost 5 bases, with 11 bases between them. This CDR3 contains 11 residues. CDR3 residues: CATLLWETQYF. The CDR3 coding sequence is TGTGCCACCCTCCTTTGGGAGACCCAGTACTTC.

This clonotype was counted a single time. A much larger clone is a single base away; this may be a read error. The V call is TRBV18, the J call TRBJ2-5; tentatively, D is TRBD2 (6 bases). V was cut by 6 bases and J by 2 bases, with 16 bases left in between. CDR3 size: 15 residues. Germline values: CDR1 KGHSH, CDR2 LQKENI. The CDR3 here is CASSDYEGRQETQYF. CDR3 sequence (DNA): TGTGCCAGCTCGGACTATGAGGGACGGCAAGAGACCCAGTACTTC.

The DNA for the CDR3 is TGTGCCAGCAGTCCGATCGGTAGCGGGAGGGACAATGAGCAGTTCTTC. Its translation: CASSPIGSGRDNEQFF. The chain recombines TRBV12-3 or TRBV12-4 with TRBJ2-1; 11 nucleotides align to TRBD2. The V segment lost 5 bases and the J segment 5 bases; nucleotides outside the gene matches: 8. CDR3 length: 16 residues.

For this clonotype: Relative to the germline gene, one junction end is altered; a read error may explain this. The chain carries TRBV11-2 and TRBJ2-5, with D possibly being TRBD1 (6 bases). The CDR3 covers 15 residues. Germline CDR1 SGHAT, CDR2 FQNNGV. Here the CDR3 DNA reads TGTGTCAGCAGCTTAAATGGGACAAGGGGAGAGACCCAGTACTTC. Translating it yields CVSSLNGTRGETQYF.

The sample holds a few counts of this clonotype. This rearrangement joins TRBV6-1 to TRBJ1-2; D not certain. The V end was cut by 1 base, the J end by 8 bases, with 8 bases between. This CDR3 is built from 12 residues. CDR1 and CDR2 (germline): MNHNS, SASEGT. CDR3 residues: CASSEVGGGYTF. CDR3 in DNA: TGTGCCAGCAGTGAAGTTGGAGGAGGCTACACCTTC.

The chain has TRBV20-1 and TRBJ2-3; D perhaps matches TRBD2 (6 bases). Germline V gene sequence: CDR1 DFQATT, CDR2 SNEGSKA (reference sequence). The CDR3 length is 13 residues. Written as DNA, the CDR3 is TGCAGGGTCTATAGCGGTAGCACAGATACGCAGTATTTT. This translates into CRVYSGSTDTQYF.

As to this clonotype: Relative to the germline gene, one junction end is altered; a read error may explain this. The CDR3 DNA sequence: TGTGCCAGCAGCCAACCCCTACGGCAAGAGACCCATTGCTTC. This sequence encodes CASSQPLRQETHCF. The rearrangement uses TRBV4-2 and TRBJ2-5; no firm D call. The CDR3 has 14 amino acids. Germline V gives CDR1 LGHNA, CDR2 YNFKEQ.

For this clonotype: This may stem from a read error, because a much larger clone lies one nucleotide away. The chain uses TRBV6-6 and TRBJ2-5; a possible D gene is TRBD2 (5 bases). Germline V gene lookup returns CDR1 MNHNY and CDR2 SVGAGI (reference sequence). The CDR3 runs to 14 residues. The CDR3 loop reads CVSRPTGSQETQYF. Here the CDR3 DNA reads TGTGTCAGCAGACCTACGGGGTCCCAAGAGACCCAGTACTTC.

The rearrangement joins TRBV11-2 to TRBJ2-1; no definite D call. The length of the CDR3 is 16 residues. Germline V gene sequence: CDR1 SGHAT, CDR2 FQNNGV. The V end lost 1 base, the J end lost 3 bases, and 13 bases lay between the germline ends. CDR3 loop: CASSLAMAWGYNEQFF. In DNA, the CDR3 is TGTGCCAGCAGCTTAGCCATGGCATGGGGCTACAATGAGCAGTTCTTC.

Details on this clonotype: This may be a read error, as it is one base from a much larger clone. This chain connects TRBV20-1 to TRBJ1-1, with a possible D match to TRBD1 (5 bases). Germline values: CDR1 DFQATT, CDR2 SNEGSKA (reference sequence). There are 16 residues in the CDR3. V lost 0 bases and J 0 bases, leaving 14 bases between the germline ends. The CDR3 spells CSARDERQRMNTEAFF. The CDR3 region has the DNA TGCAGTGCTAGAGACGAACGACAGAGGATGAACACTGAAGCTTTCTTT.